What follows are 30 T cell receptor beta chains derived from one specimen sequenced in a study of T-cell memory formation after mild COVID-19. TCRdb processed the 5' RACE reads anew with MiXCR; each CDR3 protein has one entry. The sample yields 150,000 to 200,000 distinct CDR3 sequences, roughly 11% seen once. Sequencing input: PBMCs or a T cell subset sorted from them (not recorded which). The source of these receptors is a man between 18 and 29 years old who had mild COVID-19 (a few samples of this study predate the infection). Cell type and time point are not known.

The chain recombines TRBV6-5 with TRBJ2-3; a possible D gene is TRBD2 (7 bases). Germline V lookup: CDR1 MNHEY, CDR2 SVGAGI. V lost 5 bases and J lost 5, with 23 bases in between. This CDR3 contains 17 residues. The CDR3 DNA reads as TGTGCCAGCAGTCCGACTCCCCCGGGGGGCCATCGAGATACGCAGTATTTT. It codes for CASSPTPPGGHRDTQYF.

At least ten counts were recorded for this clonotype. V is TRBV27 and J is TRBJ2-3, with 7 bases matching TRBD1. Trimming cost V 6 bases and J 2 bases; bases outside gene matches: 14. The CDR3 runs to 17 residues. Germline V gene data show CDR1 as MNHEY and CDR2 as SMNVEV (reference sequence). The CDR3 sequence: CASSTPTGRPNTDTQYF. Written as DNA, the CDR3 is TGTGCCAGCAGCACCCCGACAGGGCGCCCTAACACAGATACGCAGTATTTT.

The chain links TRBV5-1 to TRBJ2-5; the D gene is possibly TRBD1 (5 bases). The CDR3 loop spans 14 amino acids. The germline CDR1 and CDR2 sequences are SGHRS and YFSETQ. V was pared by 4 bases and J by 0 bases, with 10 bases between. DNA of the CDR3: TGCGCCAGCAGCATATCAGGGTACCAAGAGACCCAGTACTTC. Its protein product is CASSISGYQETQYF.

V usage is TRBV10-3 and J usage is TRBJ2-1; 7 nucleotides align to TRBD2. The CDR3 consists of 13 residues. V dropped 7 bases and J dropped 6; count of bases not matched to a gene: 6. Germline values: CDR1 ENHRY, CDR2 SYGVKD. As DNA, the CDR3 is TGTGCCATCACCCCACGCGGGGGCAATGAGCAGTTCTTC. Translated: CAITPRGGNEQFF.

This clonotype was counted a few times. CDR3 amino acids: CSAYPGLSTDTQYF. DNA for the CDR3: TGCAGTGCGTACCCGGGACTAAGCACAGATACGCAGTATTTT. The V call is TRBV20-1, the J call TRBJ2-3, with 7 bases lining up with TRBD2. The CDR3 has 14 residues. V shed 6 bases and J 0 bases; nucleotides not matched to a gene: 6. Germline CDR1 DFQATT, CDR2 SNEGSKA (reference sequence).

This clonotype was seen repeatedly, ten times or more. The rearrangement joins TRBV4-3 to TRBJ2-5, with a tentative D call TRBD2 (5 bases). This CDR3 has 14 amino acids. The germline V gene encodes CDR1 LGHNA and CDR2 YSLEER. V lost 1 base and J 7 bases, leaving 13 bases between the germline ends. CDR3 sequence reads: CASSQGRTRGTQYF. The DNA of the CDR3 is TGCGCCAGCAGCCAAGGGAGGACCCGCGGGACCCAGTACTTC.

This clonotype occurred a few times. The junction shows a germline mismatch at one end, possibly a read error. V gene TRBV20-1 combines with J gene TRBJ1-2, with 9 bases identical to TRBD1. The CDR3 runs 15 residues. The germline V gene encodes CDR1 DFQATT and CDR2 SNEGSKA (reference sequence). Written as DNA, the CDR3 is TGCAGTGCTAGAGAACCAGTTACAGGGGGCGCGCCGAACGCCTTC. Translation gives CSAREPVTGGAPNAF.

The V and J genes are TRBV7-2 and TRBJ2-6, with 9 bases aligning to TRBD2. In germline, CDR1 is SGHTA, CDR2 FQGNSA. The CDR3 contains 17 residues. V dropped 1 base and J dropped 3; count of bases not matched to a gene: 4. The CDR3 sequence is CASSLGGGANGANVLTF. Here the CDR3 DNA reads TGTGCCAGCAGCTTAGGCGGGGGGGCTAATGGGGCCAACGTCCTGACTTTC.

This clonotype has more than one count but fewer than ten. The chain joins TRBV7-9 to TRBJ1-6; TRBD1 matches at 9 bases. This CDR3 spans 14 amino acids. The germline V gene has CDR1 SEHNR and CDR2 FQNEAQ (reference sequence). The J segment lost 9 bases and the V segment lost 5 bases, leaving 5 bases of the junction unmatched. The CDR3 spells CASSHRQGVSPLHF. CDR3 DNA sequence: TGTGCCAGCAGCCACCGACAGGGGGTTTCACCCCTCCACTTT.

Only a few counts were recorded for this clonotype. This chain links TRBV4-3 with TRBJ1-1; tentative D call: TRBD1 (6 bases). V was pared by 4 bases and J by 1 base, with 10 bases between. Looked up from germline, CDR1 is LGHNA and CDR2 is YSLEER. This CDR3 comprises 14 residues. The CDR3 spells CASSRAQGNTEAFF. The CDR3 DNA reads TGCGCCAGCAGCCGCGCACAGGGGAACACTGAAGCTTTCTTT.

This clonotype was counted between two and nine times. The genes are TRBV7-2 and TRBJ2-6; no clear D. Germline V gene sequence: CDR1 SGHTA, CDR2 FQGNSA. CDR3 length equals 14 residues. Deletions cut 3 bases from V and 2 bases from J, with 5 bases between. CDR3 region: CASSFSAGANVLTF. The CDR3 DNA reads TGTGCCAGCAGCTTTAGTGCTGGGGCCAACGTCCTGACTTTC. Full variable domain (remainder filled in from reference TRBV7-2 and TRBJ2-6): GAGVSQSPSNKVTEKGKDVELRCDPISGHTALYWYRQSLGQGLEFLIYFQGNSAPDKSGLPSDRFSAERTGGSVSTLTIQRTQQEDSAVYLCASSFSAGANVLTFGAGSRLTVL.

CDR3 bases: TGTGCCAGCAGCTTGAAACTAGCGGGGGGGCAAGATACGCAGTATTTT. Protein: CASSLKLAGGQDTQYF. The chain links TRBV5-4 to TRBJ2-3, with TRBD2 matching over 13 bases. The CDR3 extends over 16 amino acids. Germline V gene sequence: CDR1 SGHNT, CDR2 YYREEE (reference sequence). V was clipped by 1 base and J by 5 bases; unmatched bases: 4.

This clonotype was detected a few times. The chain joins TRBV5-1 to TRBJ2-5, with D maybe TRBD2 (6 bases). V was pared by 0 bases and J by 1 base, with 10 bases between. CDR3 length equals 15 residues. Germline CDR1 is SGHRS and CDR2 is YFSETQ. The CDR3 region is CASSLAAGTQETQYF. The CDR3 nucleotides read TGCGCCAGCAGCTTGGCGGCGGGGACCCAAGAGACCCAGTACTTC.

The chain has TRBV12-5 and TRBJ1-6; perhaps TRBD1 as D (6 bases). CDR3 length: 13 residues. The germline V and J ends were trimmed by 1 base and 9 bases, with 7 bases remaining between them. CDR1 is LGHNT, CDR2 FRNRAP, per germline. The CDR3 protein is CASGLETGSPLHF. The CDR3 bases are TGTGCTAGTGGTTTGGAGACAGGTTCACCCCTCCACTTT. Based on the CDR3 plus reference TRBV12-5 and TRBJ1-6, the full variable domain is DARVTQTPRHKVTEMGQEVTMRCQPILGHNTVFWYRQTMMQGLELLAYFRNRAPLDDSGMPKDRFSAEMPDATLATLKIQPSEPRDSAVYFCASGLETGSPLHFGNGTRLTVT.

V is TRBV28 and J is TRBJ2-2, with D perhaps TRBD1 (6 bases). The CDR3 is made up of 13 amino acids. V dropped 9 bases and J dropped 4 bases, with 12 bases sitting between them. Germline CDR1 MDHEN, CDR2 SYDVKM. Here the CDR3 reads CASSRGGTGELFF. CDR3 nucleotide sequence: TGTGCCAGTAGCCGAGGGGGCACCGGGGAGCTGTTTTTT. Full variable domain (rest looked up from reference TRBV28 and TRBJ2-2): DVKVTQSSRYLVKRTGEKVFLECVQDMDHENMFWYRQDPGLGLRLIYFSYDVKMKEKGDIPEGYSVSREKKERFSLILESASTNQTSMYLCASSRGGTGELFFGEGSRLTVL.

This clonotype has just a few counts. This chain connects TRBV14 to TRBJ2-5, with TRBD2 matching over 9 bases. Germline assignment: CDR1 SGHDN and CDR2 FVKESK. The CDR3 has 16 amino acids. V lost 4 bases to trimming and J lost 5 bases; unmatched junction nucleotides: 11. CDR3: CASSPWLSGGQETQYF. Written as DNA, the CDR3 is TGTGCCAGCAGCCCCTGGCTAAGCGGGGGGCAGGAGACCCAGTACTTC.

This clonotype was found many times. DNA for the CDR3: TGTGCCAGCAGCTTGGGGGGTGGAAATACGCAGTATTTT. It yields the protein CASSLGGGNTQYF. The chain joins TRBV7-8 to TRBJ2-3, with D possibly TRBD2 on 6 matching bases. This CDR3 comprises 13 residues. The germline gives CDR1 SGHVS, CDR2 FQNEAQ. V dropped 3 bases and J dropped 7 bases, with 11 bases sitting between them.

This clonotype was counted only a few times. CDR3 loop: CSVDPSGGTDTQYF. CDR3 DNA sequence: TGCAGCGTTGACCCTAGCGGGGGCACAGATACGCAGTATTTT. The chain recombines TRBV29-1 with TRBJ2-3, with 9 bases lining up with TRBD2. This CDR3 comprises 14 residues. V was clipped by 3 bases and J by 1 base; unmatched bases: 2. Germline CDR1 reads SQVTM; CDR2 reads ANQGSEA.

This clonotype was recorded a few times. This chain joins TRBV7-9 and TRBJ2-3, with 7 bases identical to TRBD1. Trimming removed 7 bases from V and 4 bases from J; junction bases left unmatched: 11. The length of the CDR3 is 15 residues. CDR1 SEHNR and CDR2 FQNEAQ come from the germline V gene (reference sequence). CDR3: CASTPGTVEADTQYF. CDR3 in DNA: TGTGCCAGCACACCCGGGACAGTCGAGGCAGATACGCAGTATTTT. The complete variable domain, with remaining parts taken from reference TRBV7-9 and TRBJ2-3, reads DTGVSQNPRHKITKRGQNVTFRCDPISEHNRLYWYRQTLGQGPEFLTYFQNEAQLEKSRLLSDRFSAERPKGSFSTLEIQRTEQGDSAMYLCASTPGTVEADTQYFGPGTRLTVL.

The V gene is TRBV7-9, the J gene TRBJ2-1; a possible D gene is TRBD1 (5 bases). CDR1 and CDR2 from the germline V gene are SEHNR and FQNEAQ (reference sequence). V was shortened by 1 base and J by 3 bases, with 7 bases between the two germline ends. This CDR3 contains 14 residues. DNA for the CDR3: TGTGCCAGCAGCTTAGTAGGGGACTACAATGAGCAGTTCTTC. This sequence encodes CASSLVGDYNEQFF.

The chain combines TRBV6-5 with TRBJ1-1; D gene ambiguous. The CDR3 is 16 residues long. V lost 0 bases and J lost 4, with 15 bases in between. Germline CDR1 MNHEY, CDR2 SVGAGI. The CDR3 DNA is TGTGCCAGCAGTTACTCATTTCGACCCCCGGCCACTGAAGCTTTCTTT. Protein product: CASSYSFRPPATEAFF.

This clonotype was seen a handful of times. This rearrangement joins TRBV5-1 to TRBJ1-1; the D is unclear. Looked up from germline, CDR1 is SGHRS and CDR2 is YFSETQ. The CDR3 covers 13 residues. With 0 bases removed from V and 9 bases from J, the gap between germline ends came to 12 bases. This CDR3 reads CASSLAGQSKAFF. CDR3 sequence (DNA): TGCGCCAGCAGCTTGGCTGGTCAATCTAAAGCTTTCTTT.

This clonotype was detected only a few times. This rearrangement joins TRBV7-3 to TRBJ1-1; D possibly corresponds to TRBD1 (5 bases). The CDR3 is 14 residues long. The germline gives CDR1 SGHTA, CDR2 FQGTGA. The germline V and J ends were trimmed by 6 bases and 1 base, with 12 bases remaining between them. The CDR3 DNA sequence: TGTGCCAGCAGTCTCTTAGGGACGAACACTGAAGCTTTCTTT. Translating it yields CASSLLGTNTEAFF.

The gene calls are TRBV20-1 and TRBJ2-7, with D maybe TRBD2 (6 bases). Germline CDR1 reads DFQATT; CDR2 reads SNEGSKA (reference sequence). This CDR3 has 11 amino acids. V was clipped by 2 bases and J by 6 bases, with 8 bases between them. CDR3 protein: CSARSGFEQYF. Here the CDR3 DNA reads TGCAGTGCTAGAAGCGGGTTCGAGCAGTACTTC.

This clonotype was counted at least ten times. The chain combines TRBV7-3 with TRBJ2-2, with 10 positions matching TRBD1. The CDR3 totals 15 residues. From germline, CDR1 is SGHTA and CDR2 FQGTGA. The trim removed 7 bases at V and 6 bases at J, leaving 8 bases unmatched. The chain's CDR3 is CASTPGTGVAGELFF. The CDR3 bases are TGTGCCAGCACCCCAGGGACAGGGGTGGCCGGGGAGCTGTTTTTT.

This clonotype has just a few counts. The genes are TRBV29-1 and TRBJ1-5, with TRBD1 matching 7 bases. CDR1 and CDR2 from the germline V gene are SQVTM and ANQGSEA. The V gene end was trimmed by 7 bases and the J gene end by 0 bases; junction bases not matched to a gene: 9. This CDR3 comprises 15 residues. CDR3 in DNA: TGCAGCGGGGTCAGGGACAGTGATAGCAATCAGCCCCAGCATTTT. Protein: CSGVRDSDSNQPQHF.

CDR3 bases: TGTGCCAGCAGCTCCTCCTGGACAGATACGCAGTATTTT. It codes for CASSSSWTDTQYF. The V gene is TRBV7-2, the J gene TRBJ2-3; no firm D call. Trimming left V 4 bases short and J 3 bases short, with 8 bases between. CDR1 and CDR2 (germline): SGHTA, FQGNSA. The CDR3 spans 13 residues.

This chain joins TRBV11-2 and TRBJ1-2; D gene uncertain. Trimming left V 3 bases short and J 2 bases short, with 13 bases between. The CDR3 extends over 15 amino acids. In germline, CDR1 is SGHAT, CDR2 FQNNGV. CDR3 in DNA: TGTGCCAGCAGCTTTGCAGGAACCAGCAACTATGGCTACACCTTC. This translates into CASSFAGTSNYGYTF.

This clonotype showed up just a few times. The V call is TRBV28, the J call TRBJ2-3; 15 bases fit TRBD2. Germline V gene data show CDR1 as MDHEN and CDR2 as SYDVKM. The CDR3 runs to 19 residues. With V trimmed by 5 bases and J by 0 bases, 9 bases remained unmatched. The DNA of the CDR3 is TGTGCCAGCAGTCTCGGGACTAGCGGGGGGTCGGCTAGCACAGATACGCAGTATTTT. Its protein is CASSLGTSGGSASTDTQYF.

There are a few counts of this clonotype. In nucleotides, the CDR3 is TGTGCCAGCAGTGACCCTGGGGGGAACTACGAGCAGTACTTC. Amino acids: CASSDPGGNYEQYF. V is TRBV25-1 and J is TRBJ2-7, with D possibly matching TRBD2 (6 bases). Germline V lookup: CDR1 MGHDK, CDR2 SYGVNS. The CDR3 loop spans 14 amino acids. V was shortened by 3 bases and J by 3 bases, with 12 bases between the two germline ends.